The rows below give T cell receptor beta chains drawn from one sample of a study of blood T cells in healthy people across ages. A single record per CDR3 protein comes from TCRdb applying MiXCR to the 5' RACE reads. Among over 1,500,000 distinct CDR3 sequences listed, about 50% were seen once. Sequenced input: blood. The receptors shown here come from a woman in her thirties or forties in good health. Each CDR3 is given with its conserved first and last residue. The D gene is left open where the match is weak. Size is stated for part of the rows, as once, few or many counts, or as a class when the clone is expanded.

v_call	d_call	clone_size	j_call	cdr3_nt	cdr3_aa
TRBV7-8	TRBD2	-	TRBJ2-3	TGTGCCAGCAGCCCCGGGACTAGCGGGGGCCCGGGAGATACGCAGTATTTT	CASSPGTSGGPGDTQYF
TRBV20-1	-	-	TRBJ1-4	TGCAGTGCTAGAGATAAGGGGGTGAGAAATGAAAAACTGTTTTTT	CSARDKGVRNEKLFF
TRBV28	-	few	TRBJ2-7	TGTGCCAGCAGTTTAAAACGGAACGAGCAGTACTTC	CASSLKRNEQYF
TRBV7-8	-	-	TRBJ1-2	TGTGCCAGCAGCCCTCCGAATCGGGTCTATGGCTACACCTTC	CASSPPNRVYGYTF
TRBV4-3	-	-	TRBJ2-3	TGCGCCAGCGGCCAAGATAGAGGGACAGATACGCAGTATTTT	CASGQDRGTDTQYF
TRBV9	-	-	TRBJ2-3	TGTGCCAGCAGCGTAGTAACCGGCCAAAGGGATACGCAGTATTTT	CASSVVTGQRDTQYF
TRBV9	-	-	TRBJ1-2	TGTGCCAGCAGCGTAGATGGGGCAGGGACGAACTATGGCTACACCTTC	CASSVDGAGTNYGYTF
TRBV9	TRBD2	few	TRBJ2-1	TGTGCCAGCAGCGTAGGAGCGGGGGACTACAATGAGCAGTTCTTC	CASSVGAGDYNEQFF
TRBV15	-	-	TRBJ1-6	TGTGCCACCAGCAGAGGAACCAATTCACCCCTCCACTTT	CATSRGTNSPLHF
TRBV9	-	few	TRBJ2-5	TGTGCCAGCAGCGCCGATTCCCCAGGGACCCAGTACTTC	CASSADSPGTQYF
TRBV20-1	-	once	TRBJ1-2	TGCAGTGCCGAAGCGTCGGAAAAGTACTATGGCTACACCTTC	CSAEASEKYYGYTF
TRBV28	TRBD2	-	TRBJ2-7	TGTGCCAGCAGTTTCGTAGCGGGGGGGGGCCACGAGCAGTACTTC	CASSFVAGGGHEQYF